Listed below are T cell receptor beta chains from one sample, sequenced in a study of cytotoxic CD8 clonotypes in ibrutinib-treated CLL. Generated by immunoSEQ multiplex PCR, the TCRdb table keeps only in-frame clones and is missing some. Here the sample spans over 250,000 clones, approximately 76% being singletons. The sample in question was PBMCs, obtained at disease progression, from a patient treated with ibrutinib. The receptors were sampled from a human donor with chronic lymphocytic leukemia. CDR3s include the opening cysteine and the closing phenylalanine or tryptophan. A D gene is named only where the DNA matches it firmly. Clone sizes are given selectively: once, few, many, or a class where the clone is expanded.

clone size	J gene	V gene	D gene	CDR3 protein	CDR3 DNA
once	TRBJ1-5	TRBV7-8	TRBD1	CASSSYRGGFNNQPQHF	TGTGCCAGCAGCTCCTACAGGGGTGGGTTCAACAATCAGCCCCAGCATTTT
.	TRBJ1-3	TRBV6-1	TRBD1	CASNPDRVGNTIYF	TGTGCCAGCAATCCCGACAGGGTCGGAAACACCATATATTTT
.	TRBJ2-7	TRBV18	TRBD1	CASSPTGVSSYEQYF	TGTGCCAGCTCACCTACAGGGGTGAGCTCCTACGAGCAGTACTTC
.	TRBJ2-1	TRBV5-6	.	CASSYGTDNEQFF	TGTGCCAGCAGCTACGGGACTGACAATGAGCAGTTCTTC
once	TRBJ2-1	TRBV29-1	TRBD2	CSVEDGRGSYNEQFF	TGCAGCGTTGAAGATGGGAGGGGCTCCTACAATGAGCAGTTCTTC
.	TRBJ2-7	TRBV18	.	CASSPRFAPYEQYF	TGTGCCAGCTCACCCCGGTTTGCACCCTACGAGCAGTACTTC
.	TRBJ2-7	TRBV4-1	.	CASSQETRSSYEQYF	TGCGCCAGCAGCCAAGAAACACGGTCCTCCTACGAGCAGTACTTC
.	TRBJ2-3	TRBV11-2	TRBD2	CASSLVWLAASTDTQYF	TGTGCCAGCAGCTTAGTATGGCTAGCGGCTAGCACAGATACGCAGTATTTT
few	TRBJ2-2	TRBV11-2	.	CASSPILREKNTGELFF	TGTGCCAGCAGCCCAATACTCCGGGAGAAGAACACCGGGGAGCTGTTTTTT
.	TRBJ2-2	TRBV29-1	TRBD1	CSGRQGPYTGELFF	TGCAGCGGGCGACAGGGGCCGTACACCGGGGAGCTGTTTTTT
.	TRBJ2-7	TRBV20-1	.	CSARSGDEQYF	TGCAGTGCTAGATCGGGAGACGAGCAGTACTTC
.	TRBJ1-1	TRBV4-1	TRBD1	CASSQRTGRIMNTEAFF	TGCGCCAGCAGCCAACGGACAGGGCGCATTATGAACACTGAAGCTTTCTTT
.	TRBJ2-7	TRBV7-9	.	CASSRDGDEQYF	TGTGCCAGCAGCCGGGACGGGGACGAGCAGTACTTC
.	TRBJ1-6	TRBV6-5	.	CASSYSFGGDNSPLHF	TGTGCCAGCAGTTACTCTTTTGGGGGCGATAATTCACCCCTCCACTTT
once	TRBJ2-3	TRBV4-1	TRBD2	CASSRGAGGGTDTQYF	TGCGCCAGCAGCCGCGGCGCGGGGGGCGGCACAGATACGCAGTATTTT
.	TRBJ1-3	TRBV2	TRBD1	CASQGEETIYF	TGTGCCAGCCAGGGGGAGGAGACCATATATTTT
.	TRBJ2-1	TRBV6-1	.	CASSLAAYNEQFF	TGTGCCAGCAGTCTCGCCGCTTACAATGAGCAGTTCTTC
.	TRBJ1-2	TRBV4-1	.	CASSPRHSNYGYTF	TGCGCCAGCAGCCCTAGACACTCCAACTATGGCTACACCTTC
once	TRBJ1-2	TRBV5-8	.	CASSPPGNYGYTF	TGTGCCAGCAGCCCCCCCGGCAACTATGGCTACACCTTC
.	TRBJ2-1	TRBV5-1	.	CASSRGGGYNEQFF	TGCGCCAGCAGCCGAGGGGGAGGCTACAATGAGCAGTTCTTC
.	TRBJ2-5	TRBV9	.	CASSVDQGGTQYF	TGTGCCAGCAGCGTAGATCAGGGTGGGACCCAGTACTTC
.	TRBJ2-5	TRBV27	TRBD1	CASSLFGTGLQETQYF	TGTGCCAGCAGTTTATTCGGGACAGGGCTCCAAGAGACCCAGTACTTC
.	TRBJ2-3	TRBV7-3	.	CASSYGLGDSDTQYF	TGTGCCAGCAGCTATGGACTGGGGGACTCAGATACGCAGTATTTT
.	TRBJ2-7	TRBV29-1	TRBD2	CSVEDGSTSGRREQYF	TGCAGCGTTGAAGATGGATCAACTAGCGGGAGGCGGGAGCAGTACTTC
.	TRBJ2-2	TRBV10-3	.	CAISGRQPMELFF	TGTGCCATCAGTGGCCGACAGCCGATGGAGCTGTTTTTT
.	TRBJ1-1	TRBV5-1	.	CASSLVGSNTEAFF	TGCGCCAGCAGCTTGGTGGGGTCGAACACTGAAGCTTTCTTT
once	TRBJ2-1	TRBV4-3	.	CASSQDISRLRGYNEQFF	TGCGCCAGCAGCCAAGATATCTCCCGACTGAGGGGCTACAATGAGCAGTTCTTC
.	TRBJ2-1	TRBV9	TRBD1	CASSGGQGNNEQFF	TGTGCCAGCAGCGGCGGACAGGGAAACAATGAGCAGTTCTTC
.	TRBJ2-7	TRBV6-1	.	CASSETGLYEQYF	TGTGCCAGCAGTGAAACGGGGTTGTACGAGCAGTACTTC
once	TRBJ1-2	TRBV7-9	TRBD1	CASSLGNGDRGQLYGYTF	TGTGCCAGCAGCTTAGGGAACGGGGACAGGGGGCAGTTGTATGGCTACACCTTC
.	TRBJ1-2	TRBV5-1	.	CASSLLGDGGYTF	TGCGCCAGCAGCTTGCTAGGGGATGGTGGCTACACCTTC
.	TRBJ2-3	TRBV7-2	.	CASSVQADTQYF	TGTGCCAGCAGCGTACAGGCAGATACGCAGTATTTT
.	TRBJ1-1	TRBV18	TRBD1	CASSPGTGGNTEAFF	TGTGCCAGCTCACCAGGGACAGGAGGTAACACTGAAGCTTTCTTT
.	TRBJ2-2	TRBV10-1	TRBD2	CASSEVRAGVGTGELFF	TGCGCCAGCAGTGAGGTCAGAGCGGGGGTTGGTACCGGGGAGCTGTTTTTT
.	TRBJ2-7	TRBV9	TRBD1	CASSLRQGAYEQYF	TGTGCCAGCAGCCTCAGACAGGGGGCTTACGAGCAGTACTTC
once	TRBJ2-6	TRBV10-3	.	CAISEKTGHSGANVLTF	TGTGCCATCAGTGAGAAGACAGGCCACTCTGGGGCCAACGTCCTGACTTTC
.	TRBJ2-7	TRBV18	.	CASSPRDGYEQYF	TGTGCCAGCTCACCACGGGACGGCTACGAGCAGTACTTC
.	TRBJ2-7	TRBV2	TRBD2	CASMTSGGASSYEQYF	TGTGCCAGCATGACTAGCGGGGGGGCGTCTTCCTACGAGCAGTACTTC
.	TRBJ2-7	TRBV10-3	TRBD2	CAISESGPGLGPYEQYF	TGTGCCATCAGTGAGTCAGGACCGGGACTAGGACCTTACGAGCAGTACTTC
.	TRBJ2-3	TRBV2	TRBD2	CASRGLGGTGTDTQYF	TGTGCCAGCAGGGGGTTGGGGGGGACGGGCACAGATACGCAGTATTTT